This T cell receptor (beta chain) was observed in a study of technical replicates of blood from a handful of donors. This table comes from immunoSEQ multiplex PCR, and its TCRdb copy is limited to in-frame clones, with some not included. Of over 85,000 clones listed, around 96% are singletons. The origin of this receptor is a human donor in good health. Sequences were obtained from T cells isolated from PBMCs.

Here the CDR3 DNA reads TGTGCCAGCACTCTCCTCGGTGGGGCAGAGTACCAAGAGACCCAGTACTTC. As protein: CASTLLGGAEYQETQYF. V gene TRBV28 combines with J gene TRBJ2-5; D is perhaps TRBD1 (5 bases). In germline, CDR1 is MDHEN, CDR2 SYDVKM. The CDR3 spans 17 residues. Trimming pared 7 bases from V and 0 bases from J, leaving 21 bases between.